These 14 T cell receptor beta chains share one sample of origin, sequenced in a study of monozygotic twins with inflammatory bowel disease. TCRdb reanalyzed the 5' RACE reads and collapses them to one entry per CDR3 protein, without DNA. The table for this sample gives fewer than 200,000 distinct CDR3 sequences. Sequences were obtained from blood. Receptors originate from a human donor with ulcerative colitis or Crohn's disease, or a healthy co-twin of an affected twin (not recorded which).

The V gene is TRBV20-1, the J gene TRBJ2-7. This CDR3 comprises 11 residues. Germline-derived CDR1 and CDR2 are DFQATT and SNEGSKA (reference sequence). The CDR3 spells CSASYSYEQYF.

The gene calls are TRBV10-3 and TRBJ1-1; TCRdb lists TRBD1, though no DNA is available to test this call. CDR3 length: 13 amino acids. Germline CDR1 reads ENHRY; CDR2 reads SYGVKD. The CDR3 reads CAINWDGNTEAFF.

V usage is TRBV27 and J usage is TRBJ2-5; without DNA, the TCRdb call of TRBD1 cannot be checked. CDR1 MNHEY and CDR2 SMNVEV come from the germline V gene (reference sequence). The CDR3 is 17 residues long. The CDR3 loop reads CASSPAVAGGESETQYF.

CDR3 sequence: CASSSDPGQRDEQFF. This chain links TRBV27 with TRBJ2-1; TCRdb's D gene call, TRBD1, goes unchecked for lack of DNA. The CDR3 covers 15 residues. The germline V gene has CDR1 MNHEY and CDR2 SMNVEV (reference sequence).

The chain recombines TRBV5-6 with TRBJ1-5. Germline lookup yields CDR1 SGHDT and CDR2 YYEEEE. This CDR3 is 13 amino acids long. CDR3 loop: CASSLSRNQPQHF.

This sequence joins TRBV5-1 and TRBJ1-1; absent DNA, TCRdb's TRBD1 call cannot be checked. Germline assignment: CDR1 SGHRS and CDR2 YFSETQ. The CDR3 totals 13 residues. The CDR3 loop reads CASSLGQGDVAFF. Full variable domain (missing parts from reference TRBV5-1 and TRBJ1-1): KAGVTQTPRYLIKTRGQQVTLSCSPISGHRSVSWYQQTPGQGLQFLFEYFSETQRNKGNFPGRFSGRQFSNSRSEMNVSTLELGDSALYLCASSLGQGDVAFFGQGTRLTVV.

J is TRBJ1-5 and V is TRBV28. Germline V CDR1 and CDR2: MDHEN, SYDVKM. The CDR3 extends over 14 amino acids. The CDR3 is CASSQGSEGQPQHF. Variable domain in full (rest from reference TRBV28 and TRBJ1-5): DVKVTQSSRYLVKRTGEKVFLECVQDMDHENMFWYRQDPGLGLRLIYFSYDVKMKEKGDIPEGYSVSREKKERFSLILESASTNQTSMYLCASSQGSEGQPQHFGDGTRLSIL.

This CDR3 is CASAPRVAGGSYEQYF. J is TRBJ2-7 and V is TRBV5-1; TCRdb selects TRBD2, and the lack of DNA leaves this call unchecked. The CDR3 has 16 residues. The germline gives CDR1 SGHRS, CDR2 YFSETQ.

The chain combines TRBV5-1 with TRBJ2-5; TCRdb picks TRBD2, but there is no DNA to check that call. CDR3 size: 16 residues. Germline lookup yields CDR1 SGHRS and CDR2 YFSETQ. CDR3: CASSASGLAGPETQYF.

The chain joins TRBV12-3 or TRBV12-4 to TRBJ2-2; TCRdb proposes TRBD2, but this gene call is untestable without DNA. The CDR3 loop spans 15 amino acids. CDR3: CASSRTSGSGGELLF.

V is TRBV6-1 and J is TRBJ2-2; without DNA, the TCRdb call of TRBD2 cannot be checked. The CDR3 is made up of 13 amino acids. Germline V lookup: CDR1 MNHNS, CDR2 SASEGT. The CDR3 is CASSGGDTGELFF.

V is TRBV5-1 and J is TRBJ2-5. This CDR3 is 13 amino acids long. CDR1 is SGHRS, CDR2 YFSETQ, per germline. The CDR3 spells CASSLFDTETQYF.

The CDR3 protein is CASSEGLAADTQYF. The genes are TRBV5-1 and TRBJ2-3; TCRdb names TRBD2, which stays unverified in the absence of DNA. Germline V gene data show CDR1 as SGHRS and CDR2 as YFSETQ. The CDR3 has 14 residues.

The V and J genes are TRBV3-1 and TRBJ1-2; there is no DNA to check the TCRdb D call of TRBD1. This CDR3 contains 11 residues. Germline assignment: CDR1 LGHDT and CDR2 YNNKEL (reference sequence). The CDR3 protein is CASSQQGGYTF.